This TCR beta chain was found in a study of monozygotic twins with inflammatory bowel disease. General observations from the study: Varying immunosuppressive regimens may have increased patient repertoire variability. For IBD patients, clonotypes shared with others were fewer than for healthy twins, especially with disease activity.

Germline CDR1 and CDR2: KGHSH and LQKENI. The CDR3 loop spans 13 amino acids. For every sample, eight separate reactions were used to make cDNA. After re-calling the 5' RACE reads, TCRdb lists one entry per CDR3 protein, DNA absent. The sample's table shows over 150,000 distinct CDR3 sequences. Collection of a 2.5 ml blood sample took place per donor. On this clonotype: Its target is not known.

Sequencing was carried out using blood. This chain connects TRBV18 to TRBJ2-3; there is no DNA to check the TCRdb D call of TRBD1. This sequence was found in a human donor with ulcerative colitis or Crohn's disease, or a healthy co-twin of an affected twin (not recorded which). The CDR3 protein is CASSQKQGDTQYF.